This T cell receptor beta chain was recorded in a study of blood T cell repertoires in COVID-19. As for the study in general: Acute-phase and convalescent COVID-19 samples originated in the United States, Italy and Spain. The cDNA or gDNA used as material had been derived from T cells, B-cell-depleted T cells, or PBMCs.

The V gene lost 1 base and the J gene lost 0 bases, with 13 bases spanning the gap. Germline values: CDR1 SGHTA, CDR2 FQGNSA. CDR3 length: 17 residues. Authors' analysis steps: Amplification from reference gene primers served as the basis for estimated nucleated cell counts. Only in-frame clones appear in the TCRdb table, and some are missing; sequencing was by immunoSEQ multiplex PCR. V and J calls and clone size are copied from that table; D and trimming were computed from the DNA. This table holds around 200,000 clones, roughly nine tenths found once. The sequenced material came from peripheral blood. The rearrangement uses TRBV7-2 and TRBJ1-3; TRBD1 might be the D (6 bases). This sequence was found in a man aged 65 to 85 with active or convalescent COVID-19. CDR3 nucleotide sequence: TGTGCCAGCAGCTTAGACGGGGGGGGCCTCTCTGGAAACACCATATATTTT. Translation: CASSLDGGGLSGNTIYF. The variable domain in full, with the rest retrieved from reference TRBV7-2 and TRBJ1-3, is GAGVSQSPSNKVTEKGKDVELRCDPISGHTALYWYRQSLGQGLEFLIYFQGNSAPDKSGLPSDRFSAERTGGSVSTLTIQRTQQEDSAVYLCASSLDGGGLSGNTIYFGEGSWLTVV.